The clone carrying this TCR beta chain came up many times. The data belong to a study of spatial heterogeneity in lung cancer. Study summary: Detection consistently yielded more beta chains than alpha chains.

With V trimmed by 2 bases and J by 3 bases, 9 bases remained unmatched. The CDR3 runs to 19 residues. Germline CDR1 is LGHDT and CDR2 is YNNKEL (reference sequence). Regarding time point: sample taken at primary tumor resection. The cohort: under 80 early-stage, untreated non-small cell lung cancer patients. The authors sequenced whole RNA from tumor, nontumor lung or frozen PBMC without sorting. Using its own MiXCR run on the 5' RACE reads, TCRdb lists one record per CDR3 protein. The table shows over 7,500 distinct CDR3 sequences, with over 6.5% occurring only once. V and J are TRBV3-1 and TRBJ2-1, with TRBD2 matching 14 bases. This receptor was obtained from a male donor with early-stage non-small cell lung cancer. Here the sequenced sample was PBMCs, taken at surgery. This CDR3 is CASSQSGGTSGRSYNEQFF. The CDR3 coding sequence is TGTGCCAGCAGCCAATCCGGCGGGACTAGCGGGAGAAGCTACAATGAGCAGTTCTTC.